This T cell receptor beta chain emerged from a study of T cell responses to AZD1222 COVID-19 vaccine. Per the germline V gene, CDR1 is SEHNR and CDR2 is FQNEAQ (reference sequence). V dropped 10 bases and J dropped 1 base, with 7 bases sitting between them. The CDR3 extends over 11 amino acids. This table comes from immunoSEQ multiplex PCR, and its TCRdb copy is limited to in-frame clones, with some not included. The sample lists 73,000 or so clones, around 80% seen once, with around 50% in the top ten. This TCR came from an adult who received the AZD1222 COVID-19 vaccine. The chain joins TRBV7-9 to TRBJ1-1, with no clear D. The source was peripheral blood, collected 28 days after the second AZD1222 dose. CDR3 coding DNA: TGTGCCACCCGGACGAACACTGAAGCTTTCTTT. Translated, it gives CATRTNTEAFF.